This T cell receptor beta chain was documented in a study of blood T cell dynamics during melanoma immunotherapy. This clone came up a few times. Measured with immunoSEQ multiplex PCR; TCRdb has only the in-frame clones, and not every one. Among about 10,000 clones, about 85% were seen once, and the ten largest hold about 3.8%. The time point was: week 3, after first cycle of checkpoint inhibitor. This CDR3 is 15 amino acids long. V lost 4 bases to trimming and J lost 2 bases; unmatched junction nucleotides: 4. Looked up from germline, CDR1 is MGHRA and CDR2 is YSYEKL. The receptor's source is a human donor with melanoma. The chain links TRBV4-1 to TRBJ1-2, with 10 bases aligning to TRBD1. This specimen consisted of blood, obtained from a patient treated with checkpoint blockade. CDR3 bases: TGCGCCAGCAGCCCGACGGGACAGGGGAACTATGGCTACACCTTC. Residues: CASSPTGQGNYGYTF.